This TCR beta chain was sequenced in a study of cytomegalovirus exposure and HLA in healthy donors. Notes on the study in general: Cytomegalovirus-associated status was assigned to roughly 160 TCR beta chains. Later, an analysis found that TCR clusters from the first cohort tended to co-occur in the 120 or so validation repertoires. Cytomegalovirus status was reportedly diagnosed by the classifier with high specificity and sensitivity. Rare TCR sequences predominated, though certain public TCRs were found in many donors.

CDR1 is LGHNA, CDR2 YNFKEQ, per germline. The CDR3 length is 15 residues. The V segment lost 3 bases and the J segment 1 base; nucleotides outside the gene matches: 2. This clone has just a few counts. Its matching antigen is unknown. Clones were sequenced by immunoSEQ multiplex PCR, and TCRdb holds only the in-frame ones, with some missing. Of under 65,000 clones in the sample, more than 70% are singletons; the top ten hold approximately 8.4%. The J gene is TRBJ2-2, the V gene TRBV4-2, with 7 bases identical to TRBD1. Material: PBMCs. The sequence was obtained from a woman aged 18-29 years in good health and CMV-seropositive. CDR3 loop: CASSQYRGNTGELFF. CDR3 DNA: TGTGCCAGCAGCCAGTACAGGGGGAACACCGGGGAGCTGTTTTTT.